This T cell receptor beta chain was retrieved from a study of T cells in pancreatic ductal adenocarcinoma. Study-wide points: No significant tumor-blood clonality difference; means were about 0.11 and 0.072. Tumor samples had fewer productive templates and approximately 8.2-fold fewer unique clonotypes than blood. Results skew toward the minority of patients with early-stage disease. Tumor-versus-blood clonality comparisons may be biased toward lower tumor diversity.

Trimming cost V 3 bases and J 1 base, with 9 bases left between them. This CDR3 spans 14 amino acids. Germline V gene sequence: CDR1 SGHAT, CDR2 FQNNGV. This clone was detected only once. Its antigen is not identified. No neoadjuvant therapy was given to the selected pancreatic ductal adenocarcinoma patients before their surgery. The method was immunoSEQ multiplex PCR; TCRdb's version includes in-frame clones alone and lacks a portion of them. Here the sample spans over 15,000 clones, roughly 89% being singletons. The sequenced material came from PBMCs. The chain couples TRBV11-2 to TRBJ1-1, with D possibly being TRBD1 (6 bases). This sequence was found in a human donor with pancreatic ductal adenocarcinoma. CDR3: CASSFLGQNTEAFF. The CDR3 DNA sequence: TGTGCCAGCAGCTTTCTGGGACAGAACACTGAAGCTTTCTTT.